What follows describes a single T cell receptor (beta chain). CDR1 SGHDN and CDR2 FVKESK come from the germline V gene. The CDR3 is 14 residues long. V was clipped by 2 bases and J by 4 bases, with 11 bases between them. The data were obtained in a study of cytomegalovirus exposure and HLA in healthy donors. Libraries were prepared by immunoSEQ multiplex PCR; TCRdb keeps only in-frame clonotypes and omits some of them. Among 100,000 to 150,000 clones, roughly 86% were seen once, and the ten largest hold 1.4% to 1.5%. This sequence joins TRBV14 and TRBJ1-1, with no clear D. The origin of this receptor is a man aged 30 to 39 in good health and CMV-seronegative. The specimen sequenced was PBMCs. The CDR3: CASSQLLVFTEAFF. The CDR3 DNA follows: TGTGCCAGCAGCCAACTACTAGTTTTCACTGAAGCTTTCTTT.